This TCR beta chain was retrieved from a study of T cell clonotyping in hematopoietic cell transplantation. Time point noted: recipient sample about 28 days before transplant, after cytoreduction. Produced via immunoSEQ multiplex PCR; TCRdb's table is partial and in-frame only. This table has some 30,000 clones, around 80% appearing once. This receptor was taken from a woman aged 25-40 years with chronic myeloid leukemia. Some clones in this sample may be carry-over from other donors' samples. This material consisted of peripheral blood mononuclear cells, taken before stem cell transplant.

The CDR3 DNA reads as TGTGCCACCGATATCCATGAGCAGTTCTTC. As protein: CATDIHEQFF. The V gene is TRBV25-1, the J gene TRBJ2-1; D is uncertain. V lost 10 bases and J lost 8, with 9 bases in between. The CDR3 extends over 10 amino acids. The V gene's germline CDR1 is MGHDK and CDR2 SYGVNS.